This T cell receptor beta chain originates from a study of shared clonotypes between healthy human individuals. Study-wide results and caveats: Memory subsets generally showed smaller estimated richness than naive subsets did.

TCRdb keeps only in-frame clones here, not all; method: immunoSEQ multiplex PCR. The data show a few million clones, approximately 94% seen once. V was clipped by 6 bases and J by 7 bases; unmatched bases: 8. The germline V gene has CDR1 MDHEN and CDR2 SYDVKM. The CDR3 spans 13 residues. Donors included only healthy HIV-negative adults lacking recent acute infections or vaccinations. To note about this clone: Its antigen is not known.

This clonotype was obtained from a man between 18 and 35 years old in good health. Sequenced input: naive CD4+ T cells sorted from blood. Documented subset: CD45RA+ positively selected. The rearrangement links TRBV28 to TRBJ1-2, with 7 bases lining up with TRBD1. DNA of the CDR3: TGTGCCAGCAGCCTGACAGGGAATGGTGGCTACACCTTC. Its protein is CASSLTGNGGYTF.